This T cell receptor beta chain derives from a study of blood T cell repertoires in COVID-19. Germline V lookup: CDR1 KGHSH, CDR2 LQKENI. J gave up 5 bases and V 3 bases, and 6 bases lay outside the gene matches. The CDR3 is made up of 14 amino acids. Cohorts were assigned according to the clinical history that participants reported. Some clones are missing from TCRdb's copy, which holds only in-frame ones; the method was immunoSEQ multiplex PCR. The sample lists about 250,000 clones, around nine tenths occurring once. This receptor was identified in a woman in her 30s with acute COVID-19. The gene calls are TRBV18 and TRBJ1-1; 7 bases line up with TRBD1. Material: PBMCs or T cells enriched from blood (not recorded which). The CDR3 sequence: CASSPGQEGTEAFF. The DNA of the CDR3 is TGTGCCAGCTCACCCGGACAGGAGGGTACTGAAGCTTTCTTT. The full variable domain, rest sourced from reference TRBV18 and TRBJ1-1, is NAGVMQNPRHLVRRRGQEARLRCSPMKGHSHVYWYRQLPEEGLKFMVYLQKENIIDESGMPKERFSAEFPKEGPSILRIQQVVRGDSAAYFCASSPGQEGTEAFFGQGTRLTVV.